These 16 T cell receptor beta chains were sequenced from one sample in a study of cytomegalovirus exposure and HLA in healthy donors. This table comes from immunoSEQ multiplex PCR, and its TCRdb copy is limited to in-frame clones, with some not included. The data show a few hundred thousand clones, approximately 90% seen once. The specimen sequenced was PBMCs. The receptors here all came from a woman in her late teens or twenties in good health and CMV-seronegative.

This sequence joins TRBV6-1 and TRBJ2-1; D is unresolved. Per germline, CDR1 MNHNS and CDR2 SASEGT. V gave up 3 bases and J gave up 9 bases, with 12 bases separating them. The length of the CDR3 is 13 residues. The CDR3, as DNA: TGTGCCAGCAGTGAGGCCCGGGTCGGTGAGCAGTTCTTC. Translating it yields CASSEARVGEQFF.

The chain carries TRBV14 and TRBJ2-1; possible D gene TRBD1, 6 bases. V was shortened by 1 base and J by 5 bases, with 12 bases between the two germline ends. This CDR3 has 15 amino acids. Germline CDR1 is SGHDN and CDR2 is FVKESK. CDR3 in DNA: TGTGCCAGCAGCCAAGCTGACAGGAACCACAATGAGCAGTTCTTC. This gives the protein CASSQADRNHNEQFF.

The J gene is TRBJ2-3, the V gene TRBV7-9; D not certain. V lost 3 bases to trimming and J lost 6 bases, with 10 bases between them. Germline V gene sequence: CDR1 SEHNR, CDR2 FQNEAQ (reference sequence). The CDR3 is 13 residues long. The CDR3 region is CASSFNSQDTQYF. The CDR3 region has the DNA TGTGCCAGCAGCTTCAACAGTCAGGATACGCAGTATTTT. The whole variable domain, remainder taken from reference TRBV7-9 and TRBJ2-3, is DTGVSQNPRHKITKRGQNVTFRCDPISEHNRLYWYRQTLGQGPEFLTYFQNEAQLEKSRLLSDRFSAERPKGSFSTLEIQRTEQGDSAMYLCASSFNSQDTQYFGPGTRLTVL.

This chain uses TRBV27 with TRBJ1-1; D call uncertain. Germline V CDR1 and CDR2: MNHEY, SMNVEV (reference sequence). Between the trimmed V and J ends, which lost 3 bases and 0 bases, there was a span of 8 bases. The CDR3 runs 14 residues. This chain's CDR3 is CASSLTAVNTEAFF. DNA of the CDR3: TGTGCCAGCAGTTTGACTGCAGTGAACACTGAAGCTTTCTTT.

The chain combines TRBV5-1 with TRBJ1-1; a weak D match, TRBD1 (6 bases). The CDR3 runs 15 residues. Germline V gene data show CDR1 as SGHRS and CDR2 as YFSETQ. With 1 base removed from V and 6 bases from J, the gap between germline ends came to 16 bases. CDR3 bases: TGCGCCAGCAGCTTGAATTTGGGGGGGCGGCCTGAAGCTTTCTTT. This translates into CASSLNLGGRPEAFF.

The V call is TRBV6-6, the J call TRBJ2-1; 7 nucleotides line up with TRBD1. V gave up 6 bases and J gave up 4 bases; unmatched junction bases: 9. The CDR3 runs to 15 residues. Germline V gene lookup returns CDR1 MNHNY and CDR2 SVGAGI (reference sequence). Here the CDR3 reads CASSLAGTAYNEQFF. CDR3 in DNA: TGTGCCAGCAGCCTTGCCGGGACAGCTTACAATGAGCAGTTCTTC.

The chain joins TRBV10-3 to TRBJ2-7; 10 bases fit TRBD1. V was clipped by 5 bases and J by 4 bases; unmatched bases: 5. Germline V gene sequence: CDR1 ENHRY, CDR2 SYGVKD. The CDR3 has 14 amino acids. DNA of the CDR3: TGTGCCATCAGTCTTGGACAGGGGGAATACGAGCAGTACTTC. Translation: CAISLGQGEYEQYF.

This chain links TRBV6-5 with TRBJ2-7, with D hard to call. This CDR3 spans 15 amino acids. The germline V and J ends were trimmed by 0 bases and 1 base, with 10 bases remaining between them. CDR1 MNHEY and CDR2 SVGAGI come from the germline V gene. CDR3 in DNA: TGTGCCAGCAGTTACTCGATTTTGGAGTCCTACGAGCAGTACTTC. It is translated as CASSYSILESYEQYF.

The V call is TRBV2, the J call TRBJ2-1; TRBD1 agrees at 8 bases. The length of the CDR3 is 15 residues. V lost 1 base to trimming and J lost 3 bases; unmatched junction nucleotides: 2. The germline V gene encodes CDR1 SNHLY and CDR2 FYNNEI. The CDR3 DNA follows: TGTGCCAGCAGTGAAGACAGGGGGAACTACAATGAGCAGTTCTTC. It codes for CASSEDRGNYNEQFF.

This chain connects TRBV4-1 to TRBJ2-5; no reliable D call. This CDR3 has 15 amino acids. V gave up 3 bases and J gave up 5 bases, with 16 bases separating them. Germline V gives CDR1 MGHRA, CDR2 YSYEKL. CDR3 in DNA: TGCGCCAGCAGCCAGTTGGAAACAACCGGGGAGACCCAGTACTTC. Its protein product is CASSQLETTGETQYF.

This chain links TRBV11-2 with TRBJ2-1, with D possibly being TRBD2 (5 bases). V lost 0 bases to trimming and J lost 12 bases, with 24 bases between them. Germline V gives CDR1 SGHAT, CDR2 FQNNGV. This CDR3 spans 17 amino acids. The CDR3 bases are TGTGCCAGCAGCTTAGATCTGTGGCTAGCCGCTGAGGGTGGGCAGTTCTTC. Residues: CASSLDLWLAAEGGQFF.

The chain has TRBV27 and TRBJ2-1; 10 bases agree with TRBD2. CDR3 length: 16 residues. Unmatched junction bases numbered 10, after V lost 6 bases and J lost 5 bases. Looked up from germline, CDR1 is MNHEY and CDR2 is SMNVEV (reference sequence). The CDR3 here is CASRGPLAGVHNEQFF. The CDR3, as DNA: TGTGCCAGCAGGGGACCTCTAGCGGGAGTCCACAATGAGCAGTTCTTC.

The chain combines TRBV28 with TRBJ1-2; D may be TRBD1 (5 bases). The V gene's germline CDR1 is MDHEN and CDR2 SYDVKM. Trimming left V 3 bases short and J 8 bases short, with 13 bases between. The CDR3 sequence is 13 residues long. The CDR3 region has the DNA TGTGCCAGCAGTTTGGGGCCTGCTCGAGGCTACACCTTC. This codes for CASSLGPARGYTF.

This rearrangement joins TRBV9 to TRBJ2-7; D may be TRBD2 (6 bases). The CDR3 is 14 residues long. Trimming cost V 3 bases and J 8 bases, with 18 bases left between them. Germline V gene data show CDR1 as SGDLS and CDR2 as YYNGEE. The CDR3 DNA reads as TGTGCCAGCAGCGGCGGAGGAATGCGGGAAAAGCAGTACTTC. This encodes CASSGGGMREKQYF. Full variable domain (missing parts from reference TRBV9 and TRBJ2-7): DSGVTQTPKHLITATGQRVTLRCSPRSGDLSVYWYQQSLDQGLQFLIQYYNGEERAKGNILERFSAQQFPDLHSELNLSSLELGDSALYFCASSGGGMREKQYFGPGTRLTVT.

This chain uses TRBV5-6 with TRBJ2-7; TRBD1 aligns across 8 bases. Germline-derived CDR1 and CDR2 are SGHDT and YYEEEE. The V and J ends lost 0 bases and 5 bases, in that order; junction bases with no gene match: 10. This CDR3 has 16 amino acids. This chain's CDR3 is CASSLGSAGGFNEQYF. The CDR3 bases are TGTGCCAGCAGCTTGGGGTCTGCAGGGGGCTTCAACGAGCAGTACTTC.

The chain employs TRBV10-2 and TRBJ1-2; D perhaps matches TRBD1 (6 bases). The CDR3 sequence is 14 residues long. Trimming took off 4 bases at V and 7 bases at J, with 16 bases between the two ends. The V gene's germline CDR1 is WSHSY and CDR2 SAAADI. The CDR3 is CASSVQGQKGGYTF. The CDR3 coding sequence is TGCGCCAGCAGTGTACAGGGTCAGAAGGGTGGCTACACCTTC.